Each of the 21 T cell receptor beta chains below was sequenced from the same sample in a study of breast tumors, draining lymph nodes, adjacent tissues. TCRdb re-analysed the multiplex PCR reads in MiXCR, keeping a single row per CDR3 protein. The sample consists of about 31,000 distinct CDR3 sequences, under 80% of them appearing once. Sequencing used breast tumor tissue. These receptors were collected from a female donor with breast cancer. Some clones in this sample may be carry-over from other donors' samples.

The chain links TRBV7-9 to TRBJ1-2; D may be TRBD1 (6 bases). V dropped 5 bases and J dropped 8 bases, with 27 bases sitting between them. CDR1 is SEHNR and CDR2 is FQNEAQ in the germline V gene (reference sequence). The CDR3 spans 17 residues. This CDR3 is CASSERLGGGGNVGYTF. CDR3 nucleotide sequence: TGTGCCAGCAGCGAGCGACTAGGAGGGGGGGGGAATGTGGGCTACACCTTC.

The chain has TRBV4-1 and TRBJ2-5; D unclear. This CDR3 has 16 residues. Trimming took 3 bases from V and 3 from J, leaving 17 bases between them. Germline CDR1 and CDR2: MGHRA and YSYEKL. The CDR3 loop reads CASSHYFPDREETQYF. The CDR3 bases are TGCGCCAGCAGCCACTACTTTCCAGACCGCGAAGAGACCCAGTACTTC.

The V call is TRBV5-1, the J call TRBJ2-7; 10 bases agree with TRBD1. The trim removed 3 bases at V and 3 bases at J, leaving 0 bases unmatched. This CDR3 has 13 amino acids. Germline lookup yields CDR1 SGHRS and CDR2 YFSETQ. The DNA of the CDR3 is TGCGCCAGCAGCTGGACAGGGGGCTACGAGCAGTACGTC. As protein: CASSWTGGYEQYV.

CDR3 in DNA: TGCAGTGCTAGAAAAGGGGGCCGGGACAGGGGCAATGAGCAGTTCTTC. Translated: CSARKGGRDRGNEQFF. This chain uses TRBV20-1 with TRBJ2-1; 10 positions agree with TRBD1. Germline trimming cut 2 bases from V and 6 bases from J; bases unmatched to any gene: 10. Germline V gene sequence: CDR1 DFQATT, CDR2 SNEGSKA (reference sequence). The CDR3 extends over 16 amino acids.

The sample holds many counts of this clonotype. J is TRBJ2-1 and V is TRBV6-5; tentatively, D is TRBD2 (6 bases). CDR3 length equals 15 residues. Germline V gene sequence: CDR1 MNHEY, CDR2 SVGAGI. Trimming pared 2 bases from V and 4 bases from J, leaving 12 bases between. In DNA form, the CDR3 reads TGTGCCAGCAGTTACGACGGGGGAGTTTACAATGAGCAGTTCTTC. Its protein product is CASSYDGGVYNEQFF.

The chain employs TRBV5-6 and TRBJ2-1; 10 bases match TRBD2. The V gene's germline CDR1 is SGHDT and CDR2 YYEEEE. V gave up 4 bases and J gave up 15 bases; unmatched junction bases: 4. The CDR3 has 11 residues. As DNA, the CDR3 is TGTGCCAGCAGCCTAGCGGGAGTACGGTTCTTC. It translates to CASSLAGVRFF.

V gene TRBV20-1 combines with J gene TRBJ2-7; no definite D call. Per germline, CDR1 DFQATT and CDR2 SNEGSKA (reference sequence). This CDR3 spans 13 amino acids. The ends were cut back, 6 bases at V and 0 bases at J, with 12 bases in the middle. CDR3 DNA sequence: TGCAGTGCCAGGATAAGAGCCTCCTACGAGCAGTACTTC. It yields the protein CSARIRASYEQYF.

This sequence joins TRBV19 and TRBJ1-5; no clear D gene. Between the trimmed V and J ends, which lost 8 bases and 3 bases, there was a span of 8 bases. The CDR3 runs 12 residues. Germline lookup yields CDR1 LNHDA and CDR2 SQIVND (reference sequence). In DNA form, the CDR3 reads TGTGCCAGTGACGGATACAATCAGCCCCAGCATTTT. Its protein product is CASDGYNQPQHF.

J is TRBJ2-1 and V is TRBV7-2; 10 nucleotides align to TRBD2. This CDR3 has 18 residues. With V trimmed by 6 bases and J by 9 bases, 20 bases remained unmatched. CDR1 and CDR2 from the germline V gene are SGHTA and FQGNSA. Here the CDR3 reads CASRRGSSGSGTSREQFF. For the CDR3, the DNA is TGTGCCAGCAGACGGGGGTCTAGCGGGAGTGGAACGTCACGTGAGCAGTTCTTC.

The genes are TRBV20-1 and TRBJ2-3; TRBD1 aligns across 9 bases. J was trimmed by 3 bases and V by 6 bases; bases with no gene match: 10. The CDR3 covers 15 residues. Germline CDR1 reads DFQATT; CDR2 reads SNEGSKA (reference sequence). CDR3 bases: TGCAGTGCCGTAACAGGGGGCAGGTGGACAGATACGCAGTATTTT. This gives the protein CSAVTGGRWTDTQYF.

This clonotype was counted at least ten times. This sequence joins TRBV30 and TRBJ2-2; D remains ambiguous. There are 13 residues in the CDR3. Germline V gene data show CDR1 as GTSNPN and CDR2 as SVGIG (reference sequence). V was clipped by 0 bases and J by 8 bases, with 10 bases between them. CDR3 protein: CAWSVRSAGELFF. The CDR3 DNA follows: TGTGCCTGGAGTGTACGGTCCGCTGGGGAGCTGTTTTTT.

This clonotype has only a few counts. The rearrangement links TRBV20-1 to TRBJ1-5, with D possibly TRBD1 on 5 matching bases. V dropped 1 base and J dropped 2 bases, with 9 bases sitting between them. The CDR3 is made up of 14 amino acids. Germline V gene sequence: CDR1 DFQATT, CDR2 SNEGSKA (reference sequence). The CDR3 region is CSARAQGGNQPQHF. The CDR3 DNA follows: TGCAGTGCTAGAGCCCAGGGTGGCAATCAGCCCCAGCATTTT.

The V gene is TRBV20-1, the J gene TRBJ1-2; D may be TRBD1 (6 bases). CDR1 and CDR2 from the germline V gene are DFQATT and SNEGSKA (reference sequence). CDR3 length equals 15 residues. The V gene lost 5 bases and the J gene lost 6 bases, with 22 bases spanning the gap. CDR3: CSAPSGGDKADGYTF. The CDR3 DNA is TGCAGTGCTCCCTCGGGAGGGGACAAAGCGGATGGCTACACCTTC.

The J gene is TRBJ2-2, the V gene TRBV4-3; D not resolved. With 0 bases removed from V and 4 bases from J, the gap between germline ends came to 9 bases. Germline assignment: CDR1 LGHNA and CDR2 YSLEER. There are 15 residues in the CDR3. This chain's CDR3 is CASSQDRQTTGELFF. CDR3 DNA: TGCGCCAGCAGCCAAGATCGGCAAACCACCGGGGAGCTGTTTTTT.

J is TRBJ2-5 and V is TRBV4-2, with TRBD2 identical over 8 bases. Per the germline V gene, CDR1 is LGHNA and CDR2 is YNFKEQ. The V gene end was trimmed by 0 bases and the J gene end by 6 bases; junction bases not matched to a gene: 6. This CDR3 is 15 amino acids long. The CDR3 sequence is CASSQDVGGRKTQYF. The CDR3 DNA is TGTGCCAGCAGCCAAGATGTTGGCGGGAGGAAGACCCAGTACTTC.

The rearrangement joins TRBV5-1 to TRBJ2-5; D not resolved. Germline values: CDR1 SGHRS, CDR2 YFSETQ. Trimming stripped 5 bases from V and 2 bases from J, with 10 bases between. The CDR3 covers 13 residues. This CDR3 reads CASSFARQETQYF. CDR3 sequence (DNA): TGCGCCAGCAGTTTTGCTAGGCAAGAGACCCAGTACTTC.

The chain uses TRBV7-6 and TRBJ2-3; the D is unclear. V lost 4 bases and J 3 bases, leaving 8 bases between the germline ends. This CDR3 spans 13 amino acids. CDR1 is SGHVS and CDR2 is FNYEAQ in the germline V gene. For the CDR3, the DNA is TGTGCCAGCAGCTCAACAAGAACAGATACGCAGTATTTT. This codes for CASSSTRTDTQYF.

V is TRBV7-3 and J is TRBJ2-3; tentatively, D is TRBD1 or TRBD2 (5 bases each). CDR1 is SGHTA, CDR2 FQGTGA, per germline. Trimming shortened V by 5 bases and J by 3 bases, and 24 bases separated the two germline ends. This CDR3 contains 18 residues. The CDR3 DNA reads as TGTGCCAGCAGCCCGAGGGGCGTAGGGGATTCCCTAACAGATACGCAGTATTTT. It is translated as CASSPRGVGDSLTDTQYF.

The CDR3 bases are TGTGCCAGCTCAGGGTTGGAGACCCAGTACTTC. This codes for CASSGLETQYF. The V gene is TRBV18, the J gene TRBJ2-5; no reliable D call. Germline CDR1 and CDR2: KGHSH and LQKENI. V lost 5 bases to trimming and J lost 5 bases, with 6 bases between them. The CDR3 totals 11 residues.

This clonotype was found many times. A much larger clone differs by one base, so this may be a read error. This rearrangement joins TRBV11-2 to TRBJ2-5, with a weak D call TRBD1 (6 bases). The CDR3 has 13 residues. The germline CDR1 and CDR2 sequences are SGHAT and FQNNGV. The CDR3 coding sequence is TGTGCCAGCAGTTGGACAGCACAAGCGACCCAGTACTTC. Its translation is CASSWTAQATQYF.

This clonotype was seen a single time. The limits of the CDR3 on the DNA are not certain, so only TCRdb's listed CDR3 is given. V and J are TRBV7-9 and TRBJ2-3; the table gives TRBD1 as D, unverified against the DNA. Germline assignment: CDR1 SEHNR and CDR2 FQNEAQ (reference sequence). Counting both end residues, the CDR3 totals 24 amino acids. This CDR3 reads CASSPTQGYYEQYFGPGGADTQYF.